The subject of this entry is one T cell receptor beta chain. Its target is not known. The data were taken from a study of human T cells and chemical hapten exposure. Overall study context: Mainly, slight library volume differences in the pool made TCR yields vary. Study results and limitations: Unchanged with DPC sensitization were TCRs above 1 in 1000 frequency.

Total RNA extraction was carried out from unfractionated whole blood. With 2 bases clipped from V and 7 bases from J, the junction kept 3 bases outside the gene matches. The CDR3 length is 15 residues. Germline V lookup: CDR1 SGHVS, CDR2 FQNEAQ. As the library was built, unique molecular identifiers were attached to individual cDNA molecules. One entry per CDR3 protein, called by TCRdb with MiXCR from the reads. The repertoire holds around 120,000 distinct CDR3 sequences, with 8.5% as singletons. The chain carries TRBV7-8 and TRBJ2-1, with 12 bases that match TRBD2. Sequenced: whole blood. The receptor was isolated from a human donor in good health. Some clones in this sample may be carry-over from other donors' samples. The CDR3 DNA reads as TGTGCCAGCAGCTTACTAGCGGGAGGGTCAAATGAGCAGTTCTTC. It translates to CASSLLAGGSNEQFF.